This TCR beta chain stems from a study of identical twins. Overall study findings and caveats: Excess sharing between twins was weaker in beta out-of-frame sequences.

Losses at the gene ends were 5 bases for V and 4 bases for J; bases not matched to a gene: 5. The CDR3 is 14 amino acids. The germline V gene has CDR1 SNHLY and CDR2 FYNNEI. Concerning this clonotype: Its antigen is unidentified.

TCRdb independently ran MiXCR on the 5' RACE reads; one entry per CDR3 protein. The table shows about 480,000 distinct CDR3 sequences, with approximately 15% occurring only once. This sample also appeared in a second study, on yellow fever vaccine responses in identical twins.

J is TRBJ2-7 and V is TRBV2, with TRBD2 matching 10 bases. This TCR was sampled from a woman between 18 and 29 years old in good health. Sequencing was done on a sample of CD4+ T cells sorted from blood. CDR3 sequence: CASSKLAGVYEQYF. CDR3 DNA: TGTGCCAGCAGTAAGCTAGCGGGAGTTTACGAGCAGTACTTC.